This is a list of T cell receptor beta chains from one sample in a study of blood T cell repertoires in COVID-19. Profiled with immunoSEQ multiplex PCR; TCRdb holds only in-frame clones, not every one. Here the sample spans about 120,000 clones, approximately 80% being singletons. Sequenced: peripheral blood. The receptors come from a woman between 50 and 59 years old with acute or convalescent COVID-19. The CDR3 runs from the conserved cysteine through the conserved F or W. Fields, in order: clone size, V gene, J gene, CDR3 protein. The size entry is marked missing in some rows and otherwise reads once, few, many or a size class.

clone_size: .
v_call: TRBV5-1
j_call: TRBJ2-5
cdr3_aa: CASSLSGTSQETQYF

clone_size: few
v_call: TRBV7-6
j_call: TRBJ2-7
cdr3_aa: CASSLAVISTSTGDEQYF

clone_size: .
v_call: TRBV20-1
j_call: TRBJ1-2
cdr3_aa: CSASPRQGRVSYTF

clone_size: .
v_call: TRBV30
j_call: TRBJ1-6
cdr3_aa: CAWSATGRRLSSPLHF

clone_size: few
v_call: TRBV5-1
j_call: TRBJ1-1
cdr3_aa: CASSAGTGNTEAFF

clone_size: .
v_call: TRBV7-2
j_call: TRBJ1-3
cdr3_aa: CASSLEGGATIYF

clone_size: once
v_call: TRBV5-4
j_call: TRBJ2-1
cdr3_aa: CASSAPSATSYNEQFF

clone_size: once
v_call: TRBV28
j_call: TRBJ2-1
cdr3_aa: CASSPWTSGDNEQFF

clone_size: once
v_call: TRBV6-5
j_call: TRBJ1-1
cdr3_aa: CAARAQGGIGTEAFF

clone_size: .
v_call: TRBV6-5
j_call: TRBJ2-1
cdr3_aa: CASSLPYAGAPQFF

clone_size: .
v_call: TRBV30
j_call: TRBJ1-6
cdr3_aa: CAWKSRGLKIWNSPLHF

clone_size: .
v_call: TRBV7-3
j_call: TRBJ1-2
cdr3_aa: CASSPAGKWRGYTF

clone_size: .
v_call: TRBV4-2
j_call: TRBJ2-3
cdr3_aa: CASSQDLAGISTDTQYF

clone_size: .
v_call: TRBV7-2
j_call: TRBJ2-3
cdr3_aa: CASSLAAGGVTQYF

clone_size: once
v_call: TRBV7-6
j_call: TRBJ2-5
cdr3_aa: CASRSLQYQETQYF

clone_size: .
v_call: TRBV15
j_call: TRBJ1-1
cdr3_aa: CATRSGAEAFF

clone_size: .
v_call: TRBV19
j_call: TRBJ2-1
cdr3_aa: CASIRSPLAGRSYNEQFF

clone_size: .
v_call: TRBV28
j_call: TRBJ2-3
cdr3_aa: CASSLRGSTDTQYF

clone_size: .
v_call: TRBV5-1
j_call: TRBJ2-3
cdr3_aa: CASSLGGSTDTQYF